This entry lists 27 T cell receptor beta chains sequenced from one sample in a study of T cells after yellow fever vaccination. Via MiXCR, TCRdb re-called the 5' RACE reads, giving one row per CDR3 protein. The sample contains roughly 320,000 distinct CDR3 sequences, roughly 10% of which appear only once. The sample in question was CD4+ T cells sorted from PBMCs, obtained 45 days after the yellow fever booster vaccination. Receptor source: a man between 18 and 29 years old who received the YFV17D yellow fever vaccine.

This clonotype was counted at least ten times. V and J are TRBV4-3 and TRBJ1-5; TRBD1 aligns across 7 bases. J gave up 7 bases and V 0 bases, and 3 bases lay outside the gene matches. From germline, CDR1 is LGHNA and CDR2 YSLEER. The CDR3 is 14 amino acids. The CDR3 protein is CASSQDPGGQPQHF. The CDR3 DNA is TGCGCCAGCAGCCAAGATCCAGGGGGACAGCCCCAGCATTTT.

The V gene is TRBV11-3, the J gene TRBJ2-1; D is perhaps TRBD1 (6 bases). The V end lost 3 bases, the J end lost 9 bases, and 18 bases lay between the germline ends. Germline V CDR1 and CDR2: SGHNT, YENEEA. The CDR3 consists of 15 residues. The CDR3 DNA is TGTGCCAGCAGCTTTTCAGGGGTAGGTGGGAGTGAGCAGTTCTTC. Translated, it gives CASSFSGVGGSEQFF. Using reference TRBV11-3 and TRBJ2-1 for the parts outside the CDR3, the full variable domain is EAGVVQSPRYKIIEKKQPVAFWCNPISGHNTLYWYLQNLGQGPELLIRYENEEAVDDSQLPKDRFSAERLKGVDSTLKIQPAELGDSAVYLCASSFSGVGGSEQFFGPGTRLTVL.

This rearrangement joins TRBV25-1 to TRBJ1-2, with D perhaps TRBD1 (5 bases). The CDR3 totals 16 residues. The germline CDR1 and CDR2 sequences are MGHDK and SYGVNS. Trimming pared 1 base from V and 7 bases from J, leaving 19 bases between. This CDR3 is CASSELQGISYFGYTF. Written as DNA, the CDR3 is TGTGCCAGCAGTGAATTGCAGGGCATTTCTTACTTTGGCTACACCTTC.

This clonotype came up a few times. In nucleotides, the CDR3 is TGTGCCAGCAGCTCCGGGCAACCTAGCGGGACCCGCTGTACCTACGAGCAGTACTTC. Its protein is CASSSGQPSGTRCTYEQYF. J is TRBJ2-7 and V is TRBV3-2; the D call in the table, TRBD2, was not verified against the DNA. TRBV3-2 is designated a pseudogene. This CDR3 has 19 residues.

The chain carries TRBV7-9 and TRBJ2-7; TRBD2 matches at 11 bases. In germline, CDR1 is SEHNR, CDR2 FQNEAQ (reference sequence). The junction had 9 bases not matched to a gene; V was cut back by 5 bases and J by 9 bases. This CDR3 contains 14 residues. CDR3: CASSRPGLAVVQYV. As DNA, the CDR3 is TGTGCCAGCAGCCGGCCGGGACTAGCGGTTGTGCAGTACGTC.

The chain joins TRBV7-3 to TRBJ2-1; 10 nucleotides line up with TRBD2. Trimming removed 2 bases from V and 7 bases from J; junction bases left unmatched: 5. Germline lookup yields CDR1 SGHTA and CDR2 FQGTGA. This CDR3 has 15 amino acids. In nucleotides, the CDR3 is TGTGCCAGCAGCTTACTTAGCGGGGGGAGGAATGAGCAGTTCTTC. Amino acid sequence: CASSLLSGGRNEQFF.

The rearrangement joins TRBV18 to TRBJ2-7; D possibly matches TRBD1 or TRBD2 (5 bases each). V lost 3 bases, J lost 5 bases, and 11 bases lay in between. Germline V gives CDR1 KGHSH, CDR2 LQKENI. The CDR3 spans 13 residues. This chain's CDR3 is CASSPTGGHEQYV. Written as DNA, the CDR3 is TGTGCCAGCTCACCCACAGGAGGCCACGAGCAGTACGTC.

The chain employs TRBV5-1 and TRBJ1-1; unclear D gene. Germline V gives CDR1 SGHRS, CDR2 YFSETQ. The CDR3 runs 14 residues. V was trimmed by 4 bases and J by 1 base, leaving 11 bases between them. Here the CDR3 DNA reads TGCGCCAGCAGCGGTTCTGAGTGGAACACTGAAGCTTTCTTT. Protein sequence: CASSGSEWNTEAFF.

There are a few counts of this clonotype. This chain connects TRBV5-6 to TRBJ1-1; D remains ambiguous. CDR3 length: 15 amino acids. The V gene lost 4 bases and the J gene lost 1 base, with 14 bases spanning the gap. Germline V gene sequence: CDR1 SGHDT, CDR2 YYEEEE. The DNA of the CDR3 is TGTGCCAGCAGCAGCGGGAGGGAAGGGAACACTGAAGCTTTCTTT. Amino acid sequence: CASSSGREGNTEAFF.

This clonotype appeared a few times. The CDR3 DNA follows: TGTGCCAGCAGTTGGTTATATAGCAATCAGCCCCAGCATTTT. Amino acid sequence: CASSWLYSNQPQHF. The rearrangement links TRBV12-3 or TRBV12-4 to TRBJ1-5; the D is unclear. Deletions cut 4 bases from V and 0 bases from J, with 7 bases between. The CDR3 runs 14 residues.

Only a few counts were recorded for this clonotype. This chain links TRBV5-4 with TRBJ2-2, with D unclear. The germline CDR1 and CDR2 sequences are SGHNT and YYREEE (reference sequence). Deletions cut 0 bases from V and 4 bases from J, with 13 bases between. The CDR3 consists of 16 residues. The CDR3 coding sequence is TGTGCCAGCAGCTTGGAGGGTAGTCGGACCACCGGGGAGCTGTTTTTT. It is translated as CASSLEGSRTTGELFF. Drawing the rest from reference TRBV5-4 and TRBJ2-2, the complete variable domain is ETGVTQSPTHLIKTRGQQVTLRCSSQSGHNTVSWYQQALGQGPQFIFQYYREEENGRGNFPPRFSGLQFPNYSSELNVNALELDDSALYLCASSLEGSRTTGELFFGEGSRLTVL.

At least ten counts were recorded for this clonotype. The V gene is TRBV5-5, the J gene TRBJ1-2; D possibly corresponds to TRBD1 (5 bases). This CDR3 contains 15 residues. V lost 0 bases and J lost 5, with 14 bases in between. Germline lookup yields CDR1 SGHKS and CDR2 YYEKEE (reference sequence). CDR3 in amino acids: CASSLDGTRNYGYTF. CDR3 DNA: TGTGCCAGCAGCTTGGACGGGACCCGGAATTATGGCTACACCTTC.

This clonotype occurred a few times. The V and J genes are TRBV18 and TRBJ1-1; 7 nucleotides line up with TRBD1. This CDR3 contains 14 residues. Trimming took 6 bases from V and 1 from J; bases not matched to a gene: 5. The germline V gene encodes CDR1 KGHSH and CDR2 LQKENI. CDR3 protein: CASSRDSSNTEAFF. The DNA of the CDR3 is TGTGCCAGCTCGAGGGACAGTTCGAACACTGAAGCTTTCTTT.

The chain uses TRBV5-1 and TRBJ1-1, with TRBD1 as a possible D gene (6 bases). The V end was cut by 4 bases, the J end by 3 bases, with 28 bases between. The CDR3 runs to 19 residues. CDR1 and CDR2 from the germline V gene are SGHRS and YFSETQ. CDR3 DNA: TGCGCCAGCAGCCGTAATCTCGGTCTGGGGGCGAAAGGGCACACTGAAGCTTTCTTT. Encoded protein: CASSRNLGLGAKGHTEAFF.

There are a few counts of this clonotype. This chain links TRBV15 with TRBJ2-2; D unresolved. CDR1 and CDR2 from the germline V gene are LNHNV and YYDKDF (reference sequence). The CDR3 contains 16 residues. V lost 0 bases and J lost 1, with 9 bases in between. CDR3 residues: CATSRDGAMNTGELFF. The CDR3 DNA reads TGTGCCACCAGCAGAGACGGAGCGATGAACACCGGGGAGCTGTTTTTT.

This clonotype was counted a few times. The chain couples TRBV12-3 or TRBV12-4 to TRBJ2-3; 10 nucleotides agree with TRBD2. J was trimmed by 5 bases and V by 5 bases; bases with no gene match: 7. The CDR3 runs 15 residues. The CDR3: CASSQAGGQEDTQYF. As DNA, the CDR3 is TGTGCCAGCAGTCAAGCGGGGGGGCAAGAAGATACGCAGTATTTT.

V usage is TRBV20-1 and J usage is TRBJ2-7; D gene unclear. The CDR3 has 13 amino acids. Trimming cost V 6 bases and J 0 bases, with 12 bases left between them. Looked up from germline, CDR1 is DFQATT and CDR2 is SNEGSKA (reference sequence). The CDR3 sequence is CSAYDPNSYEQYV. CDR3 bases: TGCAGTGCCTACGACCCCAACTCCTACGAGCAGTACGTC.

This clonotype was detected a few times. The genes are TRBV18 and TRBJ2-5; D possibly corresponds to TRBD1 (5 bases). The CDR3 is 16 amino acids. Germline-derived CDR1 and CDR2 are KGHSH and LQKENI. V was shortened by 1 base and J by 4 bases, with 16 bases between the two germline ends. The CDR3, as DNA: TGTGCCAGCTCACCACTCTCATCGACAGTCGGAGAGACCCAGTACTTC. It yields the protein CASSPLSSTVGETQYF.

This chain uses TRBV18 with TRBJ2-3; D remains ambiguous. Germline CDR1 is KGHSH and CDR2 is LQKENI. Deletions cut 3 bases from V and 0 bases from J, with 7 bases between. The CDR3 consists of 14 residues. In DNA form, the CDR3 reads TGTGCCAGCTCACCGGAAGCTAGCACAGATACGCAGTATTTT. Residues: CASSPEASTDTQYF.

This chain links TRBV2 with TRBJ2-3; TRBD2 is a possible D gene (7 bases). The CDR3 loop spans 13 amino acids. The ends were cut back, 6 bases at V and 6 bases at J, with 13 bases in the middle. Germline CDR1 and CDR2: SNHLY and FYNNEI. The CDR3 DNA is TGTGCCAGCAGGGCCGGGGGGCTCGATACGCAGTATTTT. This codes for CASRAGGLDTQYF.

V usage is TRBV27 and J usage is TRBJ1-2; D gene ambiguous. Looked up from germline, CDR1 is MNHEY and CDR2 is SMNVEV (reference sequence). The CDR3 is 13 residues long. V dropped 8 bases and J dropped 1 base, with 11 bases sitting between them. The chain's CDR3 is CASATRINYGYTF. DNA for the CDR3: TGTGCCAGCGCGACCAGGATTAACTATGGCTACACCTTC.

The chain couples TRBV7-2 to TRBJ1-2, with D unclear. V was clipped by 3 bases and J by 3 bases, with 11 bases between them. CDR1 and CDR2 (germline): SGHTA, FQGNSA. This CDR3 spans 14 amino acids. The CDR3: CASSFQWQDYGYTF. CDR3 DNA sequence: TGTGCCAGCAGCTTTCAGTGGCAGGACTATGGCTACACCTTC.

This clonotype has a handful of counts. The rearrangement joins TRBV9 to TRBJ2-3, with 8 bases identical to TRBD2. CDR3 length: 16 amino acids. The junction had 10 bases not matched to a gene; V was cut back by 3 bases and J by 4 bases. Per the germline V gene, CDR1 is SGDLS and CDR2 is YYNGEE. The CDR3 spells CASSALFSGVADTQYF. The CDR3 DNA reads as TGTGCCAGCAGCGCTCTCTTTAGCGGGGTGGCAGATACGCAGTATTTT.

The chain has TRBV7-3 and TRBJ2-7, with D possibly matching TRBD2 (5 bases). CDR3 size: 14 residues. CDR1 and CDR2 (germline): SGHTA, FQGTGA. The germline V and J ends were trimmed by 2 bases and 0 bases, with 8 bases remaining between them. The CDR3 sequence is CASSLAGRSYEQYF. CDR3 nucleotides: TGTGCCAGCAGCTTAGCGGGTCGCTCCTACGAGCAGTACTTC.

This clonotype showed up many times. The V call is TRBV11-2, the J call TRBJ1-2; TRBD1 agrees at 7 bases. Germline loops: CDR1 SGHAT, CDR2 FQNNGV. J gave up 4 bases and V 2 bases, and 4 bases lay outside the gene matches. This CDR3 contains 14 residues. The CDR3 loop is CASSLSTGSYGYTF. The CDR3 DNA reads TGTGCCAGCAGCTTATCGACAGGGTCCTATGGCTACACCTTC.

The V call is TRBV7-9, the J call TRBJ1-1; no definite D call. V was pared by 2 bases and J by 5 bases, with 15 bases between. CDR1 is SEHNR, CDR2 FQNEAQ, per germline (reference sequence). The CDR3 runs to 15 residues. The CDR3 is CASSLFKVEMTEAFF. DNA of the CDR3: TGTGCCAGCAGCTTATTCAAGGTAGAGATGACTGAAGCTTTCTTT.

The chain links TRBV7-9 to TRBJ2-7; 9 bases are a match to TRBD1. In germline, CDR1 is SEHNR, CDR2 FQNEAQ (reference sequence). The CDR3 has 14 residues. J gave up 6 bases and V 4 bases, and 7 bases lay outside the gene matches. The CDR3 nucleotides are TGTGCCAGCAGCTCACAGGGACAGGGAGCCGAGCAGTACGTC. Its translation is CASSSQGQGAEQYV.